The rows below give T cell receptor beta chains drawn from one sample of a study of blood T cell repertoires in COVID-19. Only in-frame clones appear in the TCRdb table, and some are missing; sequencing was by immunoSEQ multiplex PCR. The sample has more than 90,000 clones, 60% to 85% seen once. The sample was peripheral blood. The source of these receptors is a man aged 65-85 years with acute or convalescent COVID-19. Each CDR3 is given with its conserved first and last residue. A D gene is named only where the DNA matches it firmly. Not every row has a clone size; where given, it reads once, few, many or a size class.

D gene,clone size,J gene,V gene,CDR3 protein,CDR3 DNA
-,-,TRBJ1-1,TRBV6-5,CASTTGRGAEAFF,TGTGCCAGCACCACCGGCAGGGGAGCTGAAGCTTTCTTT
-,-,TRBJ2-7,TRBV6-1,CASSEGGFEYEQYF,TGTGCCAGCAGTGAAGGGGGCTTTGAATACGAGCAGTACTTC
TRBD1,-,TRBJ2-7,TRBV6-5,CASSRPGTGFYEQYF,TGTGCCAGCAGTCGTCCCGGGACAGGGTTCTACGAGCAGTACTTC
TRBD2,few,TRBJ2-1,TRBV18,CASSPPVVAGVHNEQFF,TGTGCCAGCTCACCACCGGTGGTAGCGGGAGTCCACAATGAGCAGTTCTTC
-,-,TRBJ2-1,TRBV11-2,CASSLAGYEQFF,TGTGCCAGCAGCTTAGCGGGGTATGAGCAGTTCTTC
TRBD2,-,TRBJ2-1,TRBV7-9,CASSRGLAPVEQFF,TGTGCCAGCAGCAGGGGACTAGCGCCCGTTGAGCAGTTCTTC
-,once,TRBJ2-2,TRBV6-6,CASSYSPGGGELFF,TGTGCCAGCAGTTACTCTCCCGGGGGCGGGGAGCTGTTTTTT
-,few,TRBJ1-6,TRBV7-8,CASSFRGSSYNSPLHF,TGTGCCAGCAGCTTTAGGGGGAGCTCCTATAATTCACCCCTCCACTTT
TRBD2,-,TRBJ2-7,TRBV28,CATGRQAYEQYF,TGTGCCACCGGGAGGCAAGCCTACGAGCAGTACTTC
TRBD2,-,TRBJ2-3,TRBV7-2,CASSTRTSGGHTDTQYF,TGTGCCAGCAGCACTCGGACTAGCGGGGGGCACACAGATACGCAGTATTTT
TRBD2,few,TRBJ2-7,TRBV5-4,CASSLGIGAGNSYEQYF,TGTGCCAGCAGCTTGGGGATCGGAGCGGGGAATTCCTACGAGCAGTACTTC
-,few,TRBJ2-7,TRBV6-5,CASNFRASASYEQYF,TGTGCCAGCAACTTCCGGGCTAGCGCCTCCTACGAGCAGTACTTC
-,-,TRBJ2-6,TRBV9,CASTGLAGANVLTF,TGTGCCAGCACAGGGCTGGCGGGGGCCAACGTCCTGACTTTC
-,-,TRBJ1-1,TRBV4-1,CASSQGVTNTEAFF,TGCGCCAGCAGCCAGGGAGTGACAAACACTGAAGCTTTCTTT
-,few,TRBJ2-2,TRBV3-1/TRBV3-2,CASSQDLYGGPTGELFF,TGTGCCAGCAGCCAAGATTTGTATGGAGGACCTACCGGGGAGCTGTTTTTT
TRBD1,-,TRBJ2-7,TRBV2,CASSGGTGGVYEQYF,TGTGCCAGCAGTGGGGGGACAGGGGGCGTATACGAGCAGTACTTC
-,-,TRBJ2-5,TRBV5-4,CASSLISANQETQYF,TGTGCCAGCAGCTTAATATCAGCGAATCAAGAGACCCAGTACTTC
TRBD1,-,TRBJ2-7,TRBV5-3,CARSLGTGASEQYF,TGTGCCAGAAGCTTGGGGACAGGGGCCAGCGAGCAGTACTTC
TRBD1,-,TRBJ1-1,TRBV29-1,CSVEGQGNTEAFF,TGCAGCGTTGAGGGACAGGGAAACACTGAAGCTTTCTTT
TRBD1,once,TRBJ2-7,TRBV7-3,CASSATGGFREQYF,TGTGCCAGCAGCGCCACAGGGGGCTTTCGGGAGCAGTACTTC
-,-,TRBJ1-2,TRBV15,CATSRAGGGYTF,TGTGCCACCAGCAGAGCGGGGGGTGGCTACACCTTC
-,few,TRBJ1-1,TRBV6-5,CASSSVRAEAFF,TGTGCCAGCAGTTCGGTCAGGGCTGAAGCTTTCTTT
TRBD1,-,TRBJ2-7,TRBV30,CAWSRTGGSYEQYF,TGTGCCTGGAGTCGGACAGGGGGCTCCTACGAGCAGTACTTC
-,-,TRBJ2-7,TRBV11-2,CASNRPGQIISPYF,TGTGCCAGCAACCGGCCGGGACAAATTATAAGCCCGTACTTC
TRBD1,-,TRBJ2-4,TRBV9,CASSDTPGTGANIQYF,TGTGCCAGCAGCGATACACCGGGGACAGGGGCAAACATTCAGTACTTC